Listed here are 15 T cell receptor beta chains from one sample, sequenced in a study of blood T cell repertoires in COVID-19. Some clones are missing from TCRdb's copy, which holds only in-frame ones; the method was immunoSEQ multiplex PCR. The profile covers over 200,000 clones, with over 65% appearing a single time and 3.3% taken by the ten largest. Sequencing was performed on peripheral blood. The receptors derive from a woman aged 80 or over with acute or convalescent COVID-19.

The rearrangement links TRBV29-1 to TRBJ2-4; 9 nucleotides line up with TRBD1. CDR1 and CDR2 from the germline V gene are SQVTM and ANQGSEA. This CDR3 has 14 amino acids. The J segment lost 8 bases and the V segment lost 4 bases, leaving 9 bases of the junction unmatched. The chain's CDR3 is CSVGGGTGQYIQYF. CDR3 DNA sequence: TGCAGCGTTGGTGGCGGGACAGGGCAATACATTCAGTACTTC.

At least ten counts were recorded for this clone. V is TRBV27 and J is TRBJ2-2, with 7 bases matching TRBD1. The J segment lost 5 bases and the V segment lost 5 bases, leaving 5 bases of the junction unmatched. This CDR3 contains 14 residues. Germline V gene data show CDR1 as MNHEY and CDR2 as SMNVEV (reference sequence). CDR3 region: CASSRQGRTGELFF. DNA of the CDR3: TGTGCCAGCAGTAGACAGGGAAGGACCGGGGAGCTGTTTTTT.

V is TRBV5-4 and J is TRBJ2-7; 7 bases match TRBD2. The germline V gene encodes CDR1 SGHNT and CDR2 YYREEE (reference sequence). This CDR3 has 16 residues. With V trimmed by 2 bases and J by 2 bases, 10 bases remained unmatched. DNA for the CDR3: TGTGCCAGCAGCTTTGGGGGACTACCGAGTCCCTACGAGCAGTACTTC. Protein: CASSFGGLPSPYEQYF.

V usage is TRBV6-5 and J usage is TRBJ1-2, with TRBD1 matching over 8 bases. In germline, CDR1 is MNHEY, CDR2 SVGAGI. CDR3 length equals 16 residues. V shed 4 bases and J 1 base; nucleotides not matched to a gene: 8. CDR3 nucleotide sequence: TGTGCCAGCAGTTTCTTTCGACAGGGGAGTAACTATGGCTACACCTTC. The encoded protein is CASSFFRQGSNYGYTF.

This chain links TRBV2 with TRBJ2-1; no reliable D call. V gave up 6 bases and J gave up 7 bases, with 13 bases separating them. Germline assignment: CDR1 SNHLY and CDR2 FYNNEI. This CDR3 region has 13 residues. The CDR3: CASSQMGVNEQFF. The CDR3, as DNA: TGTGCCAGCAGCCAGATGGGCGTTAATGAGCAGTTCTTC.

The chain carries TRBV29-1 and TRBJ1-1; D is undetermined. Looked up from germline, CDR1 is SQVTM and CDR2 is ANQGSEA. This CDR3 comprises 10 residues. V was pared by 6 bases and J by 10 bases, with 12 bases between. For the CDR3, the DNA is TGCAGCGTCGCTTCAAGCGGAGCTTTCTTT. It codes for CSVASSGAFF.

The chain uses TRBV19 and TRBJ1-5; 7 positions match TRBD1. The CDR3 is made up of 15 amino acids. From germline, CDR1 is LNHDA and CDR2 SQIVND (reference sequence). J gave up 6 bases and V 7 bases, and 12 bases lay outside the gene matches. The DNA for the CDR3 is TGTGCCAGTACTGCACAAGGGGGCACGGGTCAGCCCCAGCATTTT. This gives the protein CASTAQGGTGQPQHF.

The J gene is TRBJ2-7, the V gene TRBV4-1, with TRBD2 identical over 7 bases. This CDR3 is 17 amino acids long. With 0 bases clipped from V and 4 bases from J, the junction kept 12 bases outside the gene matches. From germline, CDR1 is MGHRA and CDR2 YSYEKL. CDR3 bases: TGCGCCAGCAGCCAAGATTGGGCTAGCGGTAGAAGGTACGAGCAGTACTTC. Its translation: CASSQDWASGRRYEQYF.

The chain employs TRBV6-5 and TRBJ1-2; D ambiguous. This CDR3 has 14 amino acids. CDR1 MNHEY and CDR2 SVGAGI come from the germline V gene. Trimming took 2 bases from V and 4 from J, leaving 11 bases between them. The CDR3 spells CASSYGPQIYGYTF. CDR3 DNA: TGTGCCAGCAGTTACGGCCCCCAAATCTATGGCTACACCTTC.

This clone has just a few counts. The CDR3 region has the DNA TGTGCCAGCAGCTTGGTTCTAGCGGGTGGTGTGGGGACCCAGTACTTC. Translating gives CASSLVLAGGVGTQYF. This rearrangement joins TRBV5-4 to TRBJ2-5, with 8 bases aligning to TRBD2. V lost 0 bases and J lost 7; bases outside the gene matches: 11. The germline V gene encodes CDR1 SGHNT and CDR2 YYREEE (reference sequence). The CDR3 covers 16 residues.

This clone was seen a handful of times. The chain combines TRBV6-5 with TRBJ2-1, with TRBD2 matching 9 bases. CDR3 length: 15 amino acids. V dropped 6 bases and J dropped 7; count of bases not matched to a gene: 10. Per the germline V gene, CDR1 is MNHEY and CDR2 is SVGAGI. CDR3 region: CASRVAGDLLNEQFF. The CDR3 DNA sequence: TGTGCCAGCAGGGTAGCGGGAGATTTGTTGAATGAGCAGTTCTTC.

This rearrangement joins TRBV5-1 to TRBJ1-2; TRBD1 matches at 7 bases. Per germline, CDR1 SGHRS and CDR2 YFSETQ. J gave up 2 bases and V 1 base, and 5 bases lay outside the gene matches. The CDR3 has 15 residues. The DNA of the CDR3 is TGCGCCAGCAGCTTGAAGTTGGGACAGAACTATGGCTACACCTTC. As protein: CASSLKLGQNYGYTF.

This rearrangement joins TRBV2 to TRBJ1-1, with 10 bases lining up with TRBD1. CDR1 SNHLY and CDR2 FYNNEI come from the germline V gene. V gave up 8 bases and J gave up 4 bases; unmatched junction bases: 10. This CDR3 region has 15 residues. The CDR3 DNA reads as TGTGCCAGCCACGGACAGGGGGGACGAGGCACTGAAGCTTTCTTT. Translating it yields CASHGQGGRGTEAFF.

The gene calls are TRBV3-1 (or the pseudogene TRBV3-2) and TRBJ2-7; possible D gene TRBD2, 6 bases. Trimming removed 3 bases from V and 5 bases from J, with 26 bases in between. The germline V gene encodes CDR1 LGHDT and CDR2 YNNKEL (reference sequence). The CDR3 is made up of 18 amino acids. DNA for the CDR3: TGTGCCAGCAGCCACCTGGCTTCGGGAGCCACTCCCTTCCACGAGCAGTACTTC. Translation gives CASSHLASGATPFHEQYF.

The V and J genes are TRBV10-2 and TRBJ2-5; D possibly corresponds to TRBD2 (6 bases). Per germline, CDR1 WSHSY and CDR2 SAAADI. The CDR3 length is 14 residues. V was clipped by 5 bases and J by 1 base, with 11 bases between them. CDR3 coding DNA: TGCGCCAGCAGTTTGGGGGGTCGCCAAGAGACCCAGTACTTC. This translates into CASSLGGRQETQYF.